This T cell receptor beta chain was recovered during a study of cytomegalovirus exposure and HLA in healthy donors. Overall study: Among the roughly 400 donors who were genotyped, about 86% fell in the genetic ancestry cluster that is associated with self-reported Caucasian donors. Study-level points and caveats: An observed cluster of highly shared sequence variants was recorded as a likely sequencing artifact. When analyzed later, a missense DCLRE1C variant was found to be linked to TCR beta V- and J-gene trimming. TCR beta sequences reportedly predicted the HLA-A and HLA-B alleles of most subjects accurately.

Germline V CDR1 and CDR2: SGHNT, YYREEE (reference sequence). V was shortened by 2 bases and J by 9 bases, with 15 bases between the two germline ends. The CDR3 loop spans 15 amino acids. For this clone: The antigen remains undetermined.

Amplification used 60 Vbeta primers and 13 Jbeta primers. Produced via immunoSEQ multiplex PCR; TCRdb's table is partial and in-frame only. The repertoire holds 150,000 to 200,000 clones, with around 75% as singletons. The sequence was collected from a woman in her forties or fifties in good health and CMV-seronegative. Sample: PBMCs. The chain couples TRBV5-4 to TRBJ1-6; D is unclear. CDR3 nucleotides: TGTGCCAGCAGCTTAAATGGAGTGATGGGTTCACCCCTCCACTTT. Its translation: CASSLNGVMGSPLHF. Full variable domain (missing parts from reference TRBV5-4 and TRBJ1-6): ETGVTQSPTHLIKTRGQQVTLRCSSQSGHNTVSWYQQALGQGPQFIFQYYREEENGRGNFPPRFSGLQFPNYSSELNVNALELDDSALYLCASSLNGVMGSPLHFGNGTRLTVT.